What follows are 29 T cell receptor beta chains derived from one specimen sequenced in a study of monozygotic twins with inflammatory bowel disease. TCRdb reworked the 5' RACE reads into one entry per CDR3 protein, no DNA. The sample includes approximately 380,000 distinct CDR3 sequences. Sequenced: blood. The receptors derive from a human donor with ulcerative colitis or Crohn's disease, or a healthy co-twin of an affected twin (not recorded which).

V usage is TRBV7-2 and J usage is TRBJ2-1; the TRBD2 assignment by TCRdb is unverifiable without DNA. Germline V gene lookup returns CDR1 SGHTA and CDR2 FQGNSA. This CDR3 has 12 amino acids. The CDR3 loop is CASSLDRAPQFF. The full variable domain, with the rest looked up from reference TRBV7-2 and TRBJ2-1, is GAGVSQSPSNKVTEKGKDVELRCDPISGHTALYWYRQSLGQGLEFLIYFQGNSAPDKSGLPSDRFSAERTGGSVSTLTIQRTQQEDSAVYLCASSLDRAPQFFGPGTRLTVL.

The CDR3 sequence is CSASWGQGTEAFF. The chain employs TRBV20-1 and TRBJ1-1; TCRdb's D call, TRBD1, is unchecked because there is no DNA. CDR3 length: 13 amino acids. Germline CDR1 is DFQATT and CDR2 is SNEGSKA (reference sequence).

The CDR3 reads CASSQGAANTGELFF. The rearrangement links TRBV7-2 to TRBJ2-2; as DNA is missing, the TRBD1 call by TCRdb cannot be tested. The CDR3 extends over 15 amino acids. Germline V gives CDR1 SGHTA, CDR2 FQGNSA.

The gene calls are TRBV20-1 and TRBJ2-1; without DNA, the TCRdb call of TRBD2 cannot be checked. Per the germline V gene, CDR1 is DFQATT and CDR2 is SNEGSKA (reference sequence). This CDR3 spans 15 amino acids. Here the CDR3 reads CSARGLAGPLNEQFF.

The chain links TRBV7-2 to TRBJ1-1; TCRdb returns TRBD1, unconfirmable since there is no DNA. Germline V lookup: CDR1 SGHTA, CDR2 FQGNSA. The CDR3 runs to 14 residues. The CDR3 here is CASSLWRGYTEAFF.

The rearrangement uses TRBV28 and TRBJ2-2; TCRdb calls TRBD1, which cannot be checked without DNA. Germline CDR1 reads MDHEN; CDR2 reads SYDVKM. The CDR3 contains 13 residues. The CDR3 sequence is CASSAGGKGELFF.

The rearrangement uses TRBV7-9 and TRBJ1-5; without DNA, the TCRdb call of TRBD1 cannot be checked. This CDR3 is built from 14 residues. Germline CDR1 and CDR2: SEHNR and FQNEAQ (reference sequence). CDR3 sequence reads: CASSSDRHDQPQHF.

The V gene is TRBV9, the J gene TRBJ2-2. There are 12 residues in the CDR3. Germline CDR1 reads SGDLS; CDR2 reads YYNGEE. CDR3 in amino acids: CASSVGIGELFF.

J is TRBJ2-3 and V is TRBV7-2; TCRdb gives TRBD2 as the D gene, but with no DNA this cannot be confirmed. The CDR3 loop spans 15 amino acids. CDR1 and CDR2 (germline): SGHTA, FQGNSA. CDR3 residues: CASSSRDYGTDTQYF.

The chain is built from TRBV7-2 and TRBJ1-6. The length of the CDR3 is 12 residues. CDR1 is SGHTA, CDR2 FQGNSA, per germline. CDR3 region: CASSSPNSPLHF.

The V and J genes are TRBV9 and TRBJ2-3. Germline V gene lookup returns CDR1 SGDLS and CDR2 YYNGEE. The CDR3 covers 14 residues. The CDR3 region is CASSAGLSTDTQYF. The full variable domain, completed using reference TRBV9 and TRBJ2-3, is DSGVTQTPKHLITATGQRVTLRCSPRSGDLSVYWYQQSLDQGLQFLIQYYNGEERAKGNILERFSAQQFPDLHSELNLSSLELGDSALYFCASSAGLSTDTQYFGPGTRLTVL.

The J gene is TRBJ1-6, the V gene TRBV27; the D gene TCRdb calls, TRBD1, cannot be checked with no DNA. The CDR3 consists of 13 residues. Germline-derived CDR1 and CDR2 are MNHEY and SMNVEV (reference sequence). CDR3: CASRGQGNSPLHF.

This chain links TRBV7-2 with TRBJ1-4; TCRdb's D call of TRBD1 is untestable without DNA. From germline, CDR1 is SGHTA and CDR2 FQGNSA. CDR3 length equals 15 residues. CDR3 protein: CASSTPGRYNEKLFF.

J is TRBJ2-2 and V is TRBV4-3; TCRdb indicates TRBD1, and absent DNA this call remains unverified. The CDR3 is 16 amino acids. CDR1 and CDR2 (germline): LGHNA, YSLEER. CDR3 region: CASSQGSGHNTGELFF.

V is TRBV4-2 and J is TRBJ2-6; TCRdb gives TRBD1 as the D gene, but with no DNA this cannot be confirmed. CDR1 is LGHNA, CDR2 YNFKEQ, per germline. This CDR3 is 20 amino acids long. The CDR3 spells CASSRHLQQGATGGANVLTF.

CDR3 sequence reads: CASSLSGASSYEQYF. The J gene is TRBJ2-7, the V gene TRBV27; no DNA is available, so the TRBD2 call from TCRdb remains unchecked. Germline lookup yields CDR1 MNHEY and CDR2 SMNVEV (reference sequence). This CDR3 has 15 residues.

The CDR3 is CASSQVGPGDSQETQYF. The chain uses TRBV3-1 and TRBJ2-5; the D gene TCRdb calls, TRBD1, cannot be checked with no DNA. CDR3 length: 17 amino acids. Germline values: CDR1 LGHDT, CDR2 YNNKEL (reference sequence).

Here the CDR3 reads CASSFPGQGAKKSYNEQFF. The chain carries TRBV11-1 and TRBJ2-1; TCRdb's assignment of TRBD1 cannot be checked, as there is no DNA. CDR1 is SGHAT and CDR2 is FQDESV in the germline V gene (reference sequence). This CDR3 comprises 19 residues. The full variable domain, its missing parts supplied by reference TRBV11-1 and TRBJ2-1, is EAEVAQSPRYKITEKSQAVAFWCDPISGHATLYWYRQILGQGPELLVQFQDESVVDDSQLPKDRFSAERLKGVDSTLKIQPAELGDSAMYLCASSFPGQGAKKSYNEQFFGPGTRLTVL.

The chain employs TRBV5-1 and TRBJ2-2; TCRdb selects TRBD1, and the lack of DNA leaves this call unchecked. Germline CDR1 reads SGHRS; CDR2 reads YFSETQ. The CDR3 is made up of 15 amino acids. This chain's CDR3 is CASSLGQAMYRELFF.

V gene TRBV6-5 combines with J gene TRBJ1-4; TCRdb selects TRBD1, and the lack of DNA leaves this call unchecked. The CDR3 runs 14 residues. The V gene's germline CDR1 is MNHEY and CDR2 SVGAGI. The CDR3 is CASSYIQQGEKLFF.

The chain recombines TRBV12-3 or TRBV12-4 with TRBJ2-4; the TCRdb D gene call, TRBD1, has no DNA to confirm it. The CDR3 runs to 13 residues. CDR3 residues: CASTLGGRNIQYF.

The CDR3 loop reads CASSVQPTSGSYNEQFF. J is TRBJ2-1 and V is TRBV9; TCRdb's assignment of TRBD2 cannot be checked, as there is no DNA. CDR3 size: 17 residues. The germline CDR1 and CDR2 sequences are SGDLS and YYNGEE.

This chain joins TRBV4-3 and TRBJ2-4; checking the TCRdb D call of TRBD2 is not possible without DNA. CDR1 is LGHNA and CDR2 is YSLEER in the germline V gene. This CDR3 region has 15 residues. The CDR3: CASSQDTGTSSFQYF.

This rearrangement joins TRBV7-8 to TRBJ1-3; TCRdb's D call of TRBD1 is untestable without DNA. From germline, CDR1 is SGHVS and CDR2 FQNEAQ. CDR3 length: 16 amino acids. CDR3 in amino acids: CASSLDRGAAGNTIYF.

V and J are TRBV5-1 and TRBJ2-2. Germline V gene sequence: CDR1 SGHRS, CDR2 YFSETQ. The CDR3 spans 20 residues. This CDR3 is CASSLPRLRNLLVDTGELFF.

J is TRBJ2-5 and V is TRBV27; TCRdb's assignment of TRBD2 cannot be checked, as there is no DNA. CDR1 and CDR2 from the germline V gene are MNHEY and SMNVEV (reference sequence). The CDR3 totals 16 residues. The CDR3 is CASSFTAGGPPETQYF.

CDR3 amino acids: CASSLTGTGDNEQFF. The genes are TRBV6-1 and TRBJ2-1; the TCRdb D gene call, TRBD1, has no DNA to confirm it. CDR3 length equals 15 residues. Germline CDR1 MNHNS, CDR2 SASEGT.

The chain combines TRBV28 with TRBJ2-1; absent DNA, TCRdb's TRBD2 call cannot be checked. Per the germline V gene, CDR1 is MDHEN and CDR2 is SYDVKM. This CDR3 is 14 amino acids long. The CDR3 is CASSFAGGRNEQFF.

The chain uses TRBV29-1 and TRBJ2-5; the TCRdb call, TRBD1, lacks DNA for checking. Germline V gives CDR1 SQVTM, CDR2 ANQGSEA. The CDR3 length is 12 residues. The CDR3 region is CSGKGGEETQYF.